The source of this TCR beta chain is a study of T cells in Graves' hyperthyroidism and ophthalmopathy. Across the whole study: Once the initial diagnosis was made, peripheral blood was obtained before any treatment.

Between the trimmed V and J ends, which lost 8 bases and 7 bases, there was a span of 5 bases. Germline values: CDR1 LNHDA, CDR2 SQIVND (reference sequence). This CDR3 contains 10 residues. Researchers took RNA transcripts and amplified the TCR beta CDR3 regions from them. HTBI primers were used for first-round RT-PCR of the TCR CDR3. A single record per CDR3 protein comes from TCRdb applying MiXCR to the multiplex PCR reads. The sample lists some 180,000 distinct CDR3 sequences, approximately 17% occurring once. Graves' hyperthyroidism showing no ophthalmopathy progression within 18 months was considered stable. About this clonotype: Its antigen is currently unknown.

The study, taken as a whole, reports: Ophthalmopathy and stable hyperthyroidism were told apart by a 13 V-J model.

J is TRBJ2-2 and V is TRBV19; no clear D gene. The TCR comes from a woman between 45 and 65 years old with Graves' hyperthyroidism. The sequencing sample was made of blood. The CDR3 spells CASQHGELFF. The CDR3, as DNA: TGTGCCAGTCAACACGGGGAGCTGTTTTTT.